The present TCR beta chain was sequenced within a study of cytomegalovirus exposure and HLA in healthy donors. Overall study results and limits: Based on reports, TCR beta sequences accurately predicted HLA-A and HLA-B alleles for most subjects.

Primers: 60 Vbeta forward and 13 Jbeta reverse. Original analysis: Later reanalysis found 80 million or so unique TCR beta chains, roughly 10 million of them shared. TCRdb keeps only in-frame clones here, not all; method: immunoSEQ multiplex PCR. For V, J and clone size, that table is used; D and trimming come from the DNA. The sample is made up of tens of thousands of clones, and the top ten hold 2.5% to 3% of it. Concerning this clone: Its target is unknown.

The CDR3 covers 17 residues. The sequence derives from a man in his forties or fifties in good health and CMV-seronegative. The rearrangement joins TRBV21-1 to TRBJ1-5; the table assigns TRBD1, which was not confirmed against the DNA. TRBV21-1 is flagged as a pseudogene. The sequenced sample consisted of PBMCs. The DNA of the CDR3 is TGTGCCAGCAGCAGCGTGCCCGACAGGTCTAGCAATCAGCCCCAGCATTTT. Translating it yields CASSSVPDRSSNQPQHF.